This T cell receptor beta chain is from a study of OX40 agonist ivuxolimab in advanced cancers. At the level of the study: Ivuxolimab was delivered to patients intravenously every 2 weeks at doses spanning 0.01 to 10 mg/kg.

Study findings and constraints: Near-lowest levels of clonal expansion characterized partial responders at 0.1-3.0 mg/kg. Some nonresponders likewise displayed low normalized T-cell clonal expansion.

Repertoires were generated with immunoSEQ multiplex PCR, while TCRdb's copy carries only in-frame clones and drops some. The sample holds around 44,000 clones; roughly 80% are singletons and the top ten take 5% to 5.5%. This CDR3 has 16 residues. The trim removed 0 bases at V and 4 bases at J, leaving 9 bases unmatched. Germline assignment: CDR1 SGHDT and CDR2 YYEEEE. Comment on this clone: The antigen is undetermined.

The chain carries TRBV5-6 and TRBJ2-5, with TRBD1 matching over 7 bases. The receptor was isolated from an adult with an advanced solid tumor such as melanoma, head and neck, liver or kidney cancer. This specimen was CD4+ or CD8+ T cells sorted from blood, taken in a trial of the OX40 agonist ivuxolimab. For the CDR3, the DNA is TGTGCCAGCAGCTTGGTCGACAGGGTTCGGCCAGAGACCCAGTACTTC. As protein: CASSLVDRVRPETQYF. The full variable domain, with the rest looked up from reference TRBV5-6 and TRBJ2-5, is DAGVTQSPTHLIKTRGQQVTLRCSPKSGHDTVSWYQQALGQGPQFIFQYYEEEERQRGNFPDRFSGHQFPNYSSELNVNALLLGDSALYLCASSLVDRVRPETQYFGPGTRLLVL.